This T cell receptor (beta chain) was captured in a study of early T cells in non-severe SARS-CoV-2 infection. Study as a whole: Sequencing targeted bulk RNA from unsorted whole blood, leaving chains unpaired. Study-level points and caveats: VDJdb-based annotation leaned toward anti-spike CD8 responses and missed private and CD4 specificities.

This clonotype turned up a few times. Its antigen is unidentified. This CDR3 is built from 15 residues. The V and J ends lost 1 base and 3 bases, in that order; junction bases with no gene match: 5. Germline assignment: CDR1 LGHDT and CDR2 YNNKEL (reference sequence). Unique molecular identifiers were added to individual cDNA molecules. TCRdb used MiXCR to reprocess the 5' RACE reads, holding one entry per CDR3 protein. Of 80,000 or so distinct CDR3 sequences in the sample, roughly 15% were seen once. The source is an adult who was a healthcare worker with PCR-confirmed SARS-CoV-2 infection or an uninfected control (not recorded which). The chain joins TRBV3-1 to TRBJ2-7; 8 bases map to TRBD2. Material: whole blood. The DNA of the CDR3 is TGTGCCAGCAGCCAAGTACCGGGACTAGGCTACGAGCAGTACTTC. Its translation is CASSQVPGLGYEQYF.